This T cell receptor (beta chain) stems from a study of molecular identifiers for immune sequencing clone quantification (dated by TCRdb to between 2017 and 2018). For context, the study as a whole: For a replicate experiment, RNA from roughly 20,000 or 100,000 naive CD8 T cells was divided into five aliquots, and four of the five aliquots were sequenced. The study was a methods study using CD8 T cells to benchmark molecular-identifier clustering-based TCR repertoire sequencing (MIDCIRS) and TCR RNA copy counting.

This clonotype has a handful of counts. Its antigen is still unknown. Per-base qualities were not stored, and no clone one base away is much larger. The library came from PCR. Sequencing used a NextSeq 500. Bulk TCR libraries were generated as previously described, with the TCR primers listed in Table S5 used. Purification of total RNA was performed with the Qiagen AllPrep DNA/RNA kit. Before analysis, reads from multiple sequencing runs of the same library were pooled. Per the authors' processing: Reads were retained only if their TCR constant sequence matched exactly, and those retained reads were trimmed to 150 nt and grouped according to their 12-nt molecular barcodes. Within each barcode group, reads were sub-clustered at a 15% Levenshtein threshold, and quality-weighted consensus sequences were built per RNA molecule. Non-functional sequences were excluded, and lower-count sequences lying one edit away from another sequence were also excluded. On the basis of fitting two negative binomial distributions, barcode sub-clusters with fewer than 20% of the maximum read count were discarded. TCRdb handled the public reads itself, with Q25 trimming in fastp and clone calling in MiXCR, and kept productive beta chains. Every CDR3 protein is listed once, alongside the most common genes and DNA of its rows. The V and J calls shown here were made by TCRdb, not taken from the authors' results. The sample data list about 510,000 distinct CDR3 sequences, and less than 30% of these were observed just once. Together, the top ten hold approximately 0.8% of the sample.

Taken from cysteine to phenylalanine, the CDR3 has 16 residues. The kept DNA is CDR3 alone, 48 bases in frame from the first base. For this chain, trimming is 4 bases at the V end and 3 bases at the J end, and the number of junction bases without a gene match is 4. CDR1 and CDR2 were assigned from the germline V gene as LGHNA and YSLEER. What the authors observed across the whole study: Highly expanded clone sizes could be underestimated because identical TCR molecules may share a barcode. The naive libraries included spiked-in Jurkat TCR RNA (about nine copies' worth), and this Jurkat TCR RNA is not part of the donor repertoire. Modeling indicated around 2.7 TCR RNA copies recovered per cell, compared with 7.5 to 10 by digital PCR, which implies a capture efficiency of 25% to 35%. Without barcode sub-clustering, chimeric consensus sequences inflated TCR diversity; chimeras reached as high as 47%. In CMV-specific effector cells, clones with more than 20 RNA copies accounted for over 99% of molecules, whereas in naive cells such clones accounted for under 1%. Even against a background of about a million naive CD8 T cells, spiked-in Jurkat TCR RNA amounting to a single cell's worth was reported to be detectable.

Libraries of naive CD8 T cells were built from around 20,000 to 1,000,000 sorted cells, with 10%, 30% or 50% of the purified RNA used. On a BD FACSAria II, naive CD8 T cells were FACS-sorted as CD8+CD4-CCR7+CD45RA+ and collected into RLT Plus buffer. Detection sensitivity was tested by spiking Jurkat RNA equal to ten TCR copies' worth into samples containing roughly 18,000-1,000,000 naive CD8 T cells. Enrichment of CD8 T cells was performed with RosetteSep CD8+ T Cell Enrichment Cocktail and Ficoll-Paque, after which ACK red cell lysis was carried out. Recombination connected TRBV4-3 to TRBJ2-2, and 11 bases in between align with TRBD1. The specimen was naive CD8+ T cells from blood, with Jurkat cell RNA spiked in. The cell subset or site label, read with the paper, signifies: FACS-sorted CD8+CD4-CCR7+CD45RA+ naive T cells. This TCR was sampled from a human donor in good health. Some libraries in this study had Jurkat cell RNA spiked in. The DNA sequence is TGCGCCAGCAGCCTTGGGACAGGGGGATACACCGGGGAGCTGTTTTTT. Its coded protein is CASSLGTGGYTGELFF.